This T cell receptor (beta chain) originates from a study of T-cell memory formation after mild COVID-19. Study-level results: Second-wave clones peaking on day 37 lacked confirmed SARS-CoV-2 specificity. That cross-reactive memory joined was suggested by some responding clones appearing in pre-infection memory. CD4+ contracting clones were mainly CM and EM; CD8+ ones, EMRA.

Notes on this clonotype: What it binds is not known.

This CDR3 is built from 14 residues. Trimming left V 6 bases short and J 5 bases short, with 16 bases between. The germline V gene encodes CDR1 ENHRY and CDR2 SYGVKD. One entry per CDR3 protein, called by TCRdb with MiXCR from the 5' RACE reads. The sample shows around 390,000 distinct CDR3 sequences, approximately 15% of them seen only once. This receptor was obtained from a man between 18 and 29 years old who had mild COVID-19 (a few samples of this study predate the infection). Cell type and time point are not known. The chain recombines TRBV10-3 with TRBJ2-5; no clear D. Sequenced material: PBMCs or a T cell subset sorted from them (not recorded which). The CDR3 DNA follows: TGTGCCATCAGGGCCGGGCAACCGGTGGAGACCCAGTACTTC. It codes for CAIRAGQPVETQYF.